This T cell receptor beta chain stems from a study of blood T cell repertoires in COVID-19. Whole-study context: Acute-phase and convalescent COVID-19 samples originated in the United States, Italy and Spain. Sources were T cells, B-cell-depleted T cells, or PBMCs; the material itself was cDNA or gDNA.

Losses at the gene ends were 3 bases for V and 4 bases for J; bases not matched to a gene: 8. Germline values: CDR1 KGHDR, CDR2 SFDVKD. The CDR3 runs 16 residues. Authors' analysis steps: Reference gene primer amplification yielded estimated nucleated cell counts. Some clones are missing from TCRdb's copy, which holds only in-frame ones; the method was immunoSEQ multiplex PCR. That table supplies the V and J calls and clone size; D and trimming were determined from the DNA. The data contain around 100,000 clones, 80% of them singletons. Sequencing was done on a sample of peripheral blood. The rearrangement joins TRBV24-1 to TRBJ2-3; 8 bases are shared with TRBD1. The source is a woman in her 70s with acute or convalescent COVID-19. The CDR3 DNA follows: TGTGCCACCAGTGATGCGACAGGGGAGAAGGCAGATACGCAGTATTTT. Encoded protein: CATSDATGEKADTQYF.